The 30 T cell receptor beta chains below were found in one sample sequenced in a study of blood T cell repertoires in COVID-19 (dated by TCRdb to 2020 to 2022). Library generation was performed with the immunoSEQ multiplex PCR assay. TCRdb's version of the immuneACCESS table is confined to in-frame rearrangements and falls short of the full clone set. An unresolved V gene accounts for under half of the shortfall where checked; the remainder is of unknown origin. The sample table holds about 270,000 clones, of which about 90% were seen once. The ten top clones hold 2.5% to 3% of the sample. The specimen sequenced was peripheral blood. Every receptor here comes from a person aged 18-30 years with COVID-19, enrolled during active disease.

The chain has TRBV7-9 and TRBJ2-1; 9 nucleotides agree with TRBD1. V shed 5 bases, J shed 10 bases, and the junction held 6 bases outside the gene matches. The CDR3 consists of 13 residues. Germline assignment: CDR1 SEHNR and CDR2 FQNEAQ (reference sequence). CDR3 region: CASSDSGTGEQFF. The DNA of the CDR3 is TGTGCCAGCAGCGACTCCGGGACAGGGGAGCAGTTCTTC.

This chain uses TRBV19 with TRBJ1-5; D is unresolved. V gave up 6 bases and J gave up 4 bases, with 13 bases separating them. CDR1 is LNHDA and CDR2 is SQIVND in the germline V gene (reference sequence). The CDR3 has 14 residues. CDR3 protein: CASSSAYGNQPQHF. The DNA of the CDR3 is TGTGCCAGTAGCAGTGCTTACGGGAATCAGCCCCAGCATTTT.

This clone was counted a single time. The chain couples TRBV29-1 to TRBJ1-2; no reliable D call. Germline CDR1 SQVTM, CDR2 ANQGSEA. This CDR3 spans 11 amino acids. The germline V and J ends were trimmed by 2 bases and 5 bases, with 6 bases remaining between them. CDR3 protein: CSVESIYGYTF. As DNA, the CDR3 is TGCAGCGTTGAATCAATTTATGGCTACACCTTC.

This chain joins TRBV24-1 and TRBJ2-5; TRBD1 matches at 11 bases. This CDR3 has 16 residues. Losses at the gene ends were 4 bases for V and 5 bases for J; bases not matched to a gene: 8. Germline CDR1 KGHDR, CDR2 SFDVKD. The CDR3 region has the DNA TGTGCCACCAGTGACCCGGACAGGGGGCTTGGGGAGACCCAGTACTTC. This translates into CATSDPDRGLGETQYF.

The rearrangement uses TRBV12-3 or TRBV12-4 and TRBJ2-1; 7 bases match TRBD1. The CDR3 totals 13 residues. The J segment lost 5 bases and the V segment lost 7 bases, leaving 5 bases of the junction unmatched. In nucleotides, the CDR3 is TGTGCCAGCACCCGGGACAGACACAATGAGCAGTTCTTC. Its translation: CASTRDRHNEQFF.

This rearrangement joins TRBV11-2 to TRBJ2-6; a possible D gene is TRBD2 (5 bases). CDR3 size: 15 residues. V lost 10 bases, J lost 6 bases, and 19 bases lay in between. Germline V gene data show CDR1 as SGHAT and CDR2 as FQNNGV. CDR3 residues: CATSTSRTEANVLTF. The CDR3 nucleotides are TGTGCCACCTCAACATCTAGGACTGAGGCCAACGTCCTGACTTTC. The variable domain in full, with the rest retrieved from reference TRBV11-2 and TRBJ2-6, is EAGVAQSPRYKIIEKRQSVAFWCNPISGHATLYWYQQILGQGPKLLIQFQNNGVVDDSQLPKDRFSAERLKGVDSTLKIQPAKLEDSAVYLCATSTSRTEANVLTFGAGSRLTVL.

The chain is built from TRBV5-1 and TRBJ2-3, with 9 positions matching TRBD1. The ends lost 4 bases at V and 2 bases at J; junction bases unmatched: 5. Germline V gene lookup returns CDR1 SGHRS and CDR2 YFSETQ. This CDR3 spans 15 amino acids. CDR3 region: CASSPGDRATDTQYF. The CDR3 bases are TGCGCCAGCAGCCCCGGGGACAGGGCCACAGATACGCAGTATTTT.

The chain has TRBV28 and TRBJ1-5; TRBD1 aligns across 11 bases. CDR1 is MDHEN and CDR2 is SYDVKM in the germline V gene. The CDR3 is 16 residues long. Losses at the gene ends were 4 bases for V and 5 bases for J; bases not matched to a gene: 7. Here the CDR3 reads CASSYRRTGGYQPQHF. The CDR3 DNA follows: TGTGCCAGCAGTTACCGAAGGACAGGGGGCTATCAGCCCCAGCATTTT.

The chain uses TRBV24-1 and TRBJ2-2; 10 nucleotides line up with TRBD2. This CDR3 is built from 16 residues. J gave up 8 bases and V 1 base, and 6 bases lay outside the gene matches. The germline gives CDR1 KGHDR, CDR2 SFDVKD. Here the CDR3 reads CATSDLASGSTGELFF. For the CDR3, the DNA is TGTGCCACCAGTGATTTAGCTAGCGGGAGTACGGGGGAGCTGTTTTTT.

Only one count was recorded for this clone. The chain carries TRBV6-5 and TRBJ1-5; tentatively, D is TRBD1 (6 bases). V lost 5 bases to trimming and J lost 4 bases, with 12 bases between them. CDR3 length equals 14 residues. The V gene's germline CDR1 is MNHEY and CDR2 SVGAGI. The CDR3 protein is CASSPDSLNQPQHF. Written as DNA, the CDR3 is TGTGCCAGCAGTCCGGACAGCCTAAATCAGCCCCAGCATTTT.

The V gene is TRBV5-1, the J gene TRBJ1-4, with D tentatively TRBD1 (5 bases). Germline V gene lookup returns CDR1 SGHRS and CDR2 YFSETQ. The CDR3 has 16 amino acids. V dropped 0 bases and J dropped 0 bases, with 9 bases sitting between them. CDR3 nucleotides: TGCGCCAGCAGCTTGGAAGGGGTTTCAACTAATGAAAAACTGTTTTTT. This gives the protein CASSLEGVSTNEKLFF. Full variable domain (missing parts from reference TRBV5-1 and TRBJ1-4): KAGVTQTPRYLIKTRGQQVTLSCSPISGHRSVSWYQQTPGQGLQFLFEYFSETQRNKGNFPGRFSGRQFSNSRSEMNVSTLELGDSALYLCASSLEGVSTNEKLFFGSGTQLSVL.

V gene TRBV25-1 combines with J gene TRBJ2-1; the D gene is possibly TRBD1 (5 bases). Germline V gene sequence: CDR1 MGHDK, CDR2 SYGVNS. Deletions cut 5 bases from V and 6 bases from J, with 14 bases between. The CDR3 runs to 14 residues. The CDR3 nucleotides are TGTGCCAGCAGTTTCGGTGGGGCCACCAATGAGCAGTTCTTC. Its protein is CASSFGGATNEQFF.

CDR3 loop: CASSIGQGLNSNQPQHF. CDR3 nucleotides: TGTGCCAGTAGTATAGGGCAGGGACTTAATAGCAATCAGCCCCAGCATTTT. The chain carries TRBV19 and TRBJ1-5; possibly TRBD1 for D (5 bases). V lost 1 base, J lost 0 bases, and 13 bases lay in between. Germline loops: CDR1 LNHDA, CDR2 SQIVND (reference sequence). The CDR3 totals 17 residues.

V usage is TRBV5-5 and J usage is TRBJ2-2; weak D call: TRBD1 (5 bases). Germline values: CDR1 SGHKS, CDR2 YYEKEE (reference sequence). CDR3 length equals 14 residues. Trimming took off 6 bases at V and 0 bases at J, with 9 bases between the two ends. CDR3 protein: CASTLTANTGELFF. CDR3 nucleotide sequence: TGTGCCAGCACCCTGACAGCGAACACCGGGGAGCTGTTTTTT.

V gene TRBV7-8 combines with J gene TRBJ2-1; 8 bases align to TRBD2. The CDR3 consists of 15 residues. Germline V gene sequence: CDR1 SGHVS, CDR2 FQNEAQ. The V and J ends lost 2 bases and 4 bases, in that order; junction bases with no gene match: 4. The CDR3 DNA reads TGTGCCAGCAGCTTAAGACTAGCGAGTTACAATGAGCAGTTCTTC. Residues: CASSLRLASYNEQFF.

This clone was seen a single time. This chain uses TRBV27 with TRBJ1-1; D is unclear. With 6 bases removed from V and 4 bases from J, the gap between germline ends came to 12 bases. The germline V gene has CDR1 MNHEY and CDR2 SMNVEV (reference sequence). This CDR3 is built from 13 residues. In nucleotides, the CDR3 is TGTGCCAGCAGGTCCCATGAGGGCACTGAAGCTTTCTTT. It codes for CASRSHEGTEAFF.

This chain uses TRBV15 with TRBJ1-3, with 7 bases matching TRBD1. Trimming at V came to 4 bases and at J to 0 bases, leaving 3 bases not matched to a gene. The CDR3 is made up of 15 amino acids. Germline V gene sequence: CDR1 LNHNV, CDR2 YYDKDF (reference sequence). Here the CDR3 reads CATSTDRASGNTIYF. Here the CDR3 DNA reads TGTGCCACCAGCACCGACAGGGCCTCTGGAAACACCATATATTTT.

The chain is built from TRBV28 and TRBJ1-5, with 8 bases lining up with TRBD1. Germline CDR1 and CDR2: MDHEN and SYDVKM. The CDR3 is 16 amino acids. Trimming took 6 bases from V and 3 from J; bases not matched to a gene: 10. CDR3 residues: CASRRRTGINNQPQHF. As DNA, the CDR3 is TGTGCCAGCAGACGAAGGACAGGGATAAACAATCAGCCCCAGCATTTT.

This clone was seen a single time. The chain employs TRBV6-2 or TRBV6-3 and TRBJ2-1, with unresolved D. There are 14 residues in the CDR3. V dropped 2 bases and J dropped 9 bases, with 14 bases sitting between them. CDR1 MNHEY and CDR2 SVGEGT come from the germline V gene. CDR3 DNA sequence: TGTGCCAGCAGTTACAGACACAACAATGGTGAGCAGTTCTTC. This sequence encodes CASSYRHNNGEQFF.

This rearrangement joins TRBV7-8 to TRBJ1-4; D ambiguous. Trimming pared 8 bases from V and 7 bases from J, leaving 20 bases between. The CDR3 is 15 amino acids. Germline CDR1 SGHVS, CDR2 FQNEAQ. CDR3 in amino acids: CASVPSITLPEKLFF. CDR3 DNA sequence: TGTGCCAGCGTACCCTCAATCACTCTCCCTGAAAAACTGTTTTTT.

V is TRBV19 and J is TRBJ2-2; 9 bases are shared with TRBD2. The trim removed 9 bases at V and 7 bases at J, leaving 6 bases unmatched. Germline CDR1 is LNHDA and CDR2 is SQIVND (reference sequence). The CDR3 length is 13 residues. The CDR3 sequence: CASDQTSGGELFF. The DNA for the CDR3 is TGTGCCAGCGACCAGACTAGCGGCGGGGAGCTGTTTTTT.

The chain is built from TRBV5-1 and TRBJ2-1, with TRBD2 matching over 7 bases. V dropped 0 bases and J dropped 4; count of bases not matched to a gene: 13. Per germline, CDR1 SGHRS and CDR2 YFSETQ. This CDR3 spans 18 amino acids. The CDR3 loop is CASSLGQGGAGPYNEQFF. CDR3 DNA sequence: TGCGCCAGCAGCTTGGGTCAAGGAGGAGCGGGACCTTACAATGAGCAGTTCTTC.

The V call is TRBV6-5, the J call TRBJ2-7; TRBD1 might be the D (6 bases). The CDR3 covers 13 residues. V lost 5 bases, J lost 3 bases, and 11 bases lay in between. Germline lookup yields CDR1 MNHEY and CDR2 SVGAGI. This CDR3 is CASSPGTLYEQYF. The CDR3 bases are TGTGCCAGCAGTCCCGGGACACTCTACGAGCAGTACTTC.

The chain has TRBV29-1 and TRBJ2-7; 10 nucleotides match TRBD2. Germline-derived CDR1 and CDR2 are SQVTM and ANQGSEA. The CDR3 length is 15 residues. J lost 5 bases, V lost 5 bases, and 12 bases had no gene match. CDR3 sequence: CSVWATSGKRNEQYF. For the CDR3, the DNA is TGCAGCGTTTGGGCTACTAGCGGGAAAAGGAACGAGCAGTACTTC.

The chain combines TRBV6-6 with TRBJ1-5; D gene uncertain. V was clipped by 5 bases and J by 2 bases, with 19 bases between them. Germline lookup yields CDR1 MNHNY and CDR2 SVGAGI (reference sequence). CDR3 length equals 17 residues. Written as DNA, the CDR3 is TGTGCCAGCAGTCCTATACCTGACATAGTCGGCAATCAGCCCCAGCATTTT. It yields the protein CASSPIPDIVGNQPQHF.

V gene TRBV28 combines with J gene TRBJ2-2; 7 bases match TRBD2. J gave up 4 bases and V 3 bases, and 2 bases lay outside the gene matches. CDR3 length: 14 amino acids. Looked up from germline, CDR1 is MDHEN and CDR2 is SYDVKM. The CDR3 protein is CASSFGGGTGELFF. The CDR3 nucleotides read TGTGCCAGCAGTTTTGGGGGGGGCACCGGGGAGCTGTTTTTT. Using reference TRBV28 and TRBJ2-2 for the parts outside the CDR3, the full variable domain is DVKVTQSSRYLVKRTGEKVFLECVQDMDHENMFWYRQDPGLGLRLIYFSYDVKMKEKGDIPEGYSVSREKKERFSLILESASTNQTSMYLCASSFGGGTGELFFGEGSRLTVL.

The chain links TRBV5-4 to TRBJ2-2, with 10 bases aligning to TRBD2. V lost 4 bases and J lost 3; bases outside the gene matches: 9. The CDR3 runs to 17 residues. Germline-derived CDR1 and CDR2 are SGHNT and YYREEE (reference sequence). CDR3 sequence (DNA): TGTGCCAGCAGCCCGGGGGGTCTAGCGGGAGACACCGGGGAGCTGTTTTTT. This codes for CASSPGGLAGDTGELFF.

V is TRBV5-1 and J is TRBJ2-3; maybe TRBD2 (5 bases). V was cut by 4 bases and J by 6 bases, with 18 bases left in between. This CDR3 has 15 residues. Germline values: CDR1 SGHRS, CDR2 YFSETQ. The DNA of the CDR3 is TGCGCCAGCAGCGCTGGGAGTACGACGCAGGATACGCAGTATTTT. Its protein product is CASSAGSTTQDTQYF.

This chain joins TRBV25-1 and TRBJ2-2; D unresolved. V dropped 3 bases and J dropped 3 bases, with 11 bases sitting between them. The CDR3 sequence is 15 residues long. Germline CDR1 and CDR2: MGHDK and SYGVNS. The CDR3 loop is CASSDSRQYTGELFF. DNA for the CDR3: TGTGCCAGCAGTGACTCGCGGCAGTACACCGGGGAGCTGTTTTTT.

This chain uses TRBV18 with TRBJ2-7; D ambiguous. Trimming shortened V by 5 bases and J by 7 bases, and 15 bases separated the two germline ends. Germline V gene sequence: CDR1 KGHSH, CDR2 LQKENI. The CDR3 is 13 amino acids. The CDR3 here is CASSGNKLKEQYF. The CDR3 DNA is TGTGCCAGCTCAGGTAATAAGCTGAAGGAGCAGTACTTC.